A selection of T cell receptor beta chains follows, all from one sample in a study of blood T cell repertoires in COVID-19. Profiled with immunoSEQ multiplex PCR; TCRdb holds only in-frame clones, not every one. The sample includes about 120,000 clones, nearly 90% of them seen just once. The sample comprised peripheral blood. These receptor sequences come from a woman aged 55 to 70 with COVID-19, enrolled during active disease. Each CDR3 is given with its conserved first and last residue. A D gene is named only where the DNA matches it firmly. A clone size is listed for some rows: how often the clone was seen (once, few, many), or a class if it is expanded.

clone_size,d_call,j_call,v_call,cdr3_aa,cdr3_nt
.,.,TRBJ1-1,TRBV19,CASKNTRNTEAFF,TGTGCCAGTAAAAACACAAGGAACACTGAAGCTTTCTTT
.,.,TRBJ1-1,TRBV9,CASSPNMNTEAFF,TGTGCCAGCAGCCCCAACATGAACACTGAAGCTTTCTTT
.,TRBD2,TRBJ2-2,TRBV2,CASRALAGGYTGELFF,TGTGCCAGCAGGGCGCTAGCGGGGGGGTACACCGGGGAGCTGTTTTTT
once,.,TRBJ1-6,TRBV4-2,CASSQGVSGNSPLHF,TGTGCCAGCAGCCAAGGGGTCTCGGGTAATTCACCCCTCCACTTT
.,.,TRBJ1-3,TRBV19,CATTDSPNSGNTIYF,TGTGCCACCACGGACAGCCCTAACTCTGGAAACACCATATATTTT
.,.,TRBJ2-5,TRBV15,CATSRDLRETQYF,TGTGCCACCAGCAGAGATCTCAGGGAGACCCAGTACTTC
few,.,TRBJ1-4,TRBV25-1,CASRMGGGPEKLFF,TGTGCCAGCAGGATGGGGGGAGGGCCCGAAAAACTGTTTTTT
.,TRBD2,TRBJ2-5,TRBV5-1,CASSFSTSGGQETQYF,TGCGCCAGCAGCTTTTCGACTAGCGGGGGACAAGAGACCCAGTACTTC
.,.,TRBJ1-2,TRBV7-8,CASSLRQAGAGYTF,TGTGCCAGCAGCTTACGTCAGGCGGGGGCTGGCTACACCTTC
once,.,TRBJ1-4,TRBV5-1,CASSLESRGEKLFF,TGCGCCAGCAGCTTGGAGTCTAGGGGTGAAAAACTGTTTTTT
.,TRBD2,TRBJ2-1,TRBV7-2,CASSLAGTSAEQFF,TGTGCCAGCAGCTTAGCCGGGACTAGCGCTGAGCAGTTCTTC
.,.,TRBJ1-4,TRBV11-2,CASSLAGRGVDNEKLFF,TGTGCCAGCAGCTTAGCCGGGAGGGGGGTGGATAATGAAAAACTGTTTTTT
.,.,TRBJ1-1,TRBV3-1/TRBV3-2,CASSQGGILYTEAFF,TGTGCCAGCAGCCAAGGAGGGATTCTGTACACTGAAGCTTTCTTT
.,TRBD2,TRBJ2-5,TRBV5-1,CASSLEIAGRKETQYF,TGCGCCAGCAGCTTGGAAATAGCGGGGCGGAAAGAGACCCAGTACTTC
.,TRBD1,TRBJ1-2,TRBV6-1,CASSDGRGQGNYGYTF,TGTGCCAGCAGTGATGGCAGGGGGCAGGGAAACTATGGCTACACCTTC
.,.,TRBJ1-3,TRBV4-1,CASSLDSYNSGNTIYF,TGCGCCAGCAGCCTCGACAGTTACAACTCTGGAAACACCATATATTTT
once,.,TRBJ1-5,TRBV6-5,CASSSQGSQPQHF,TGTGCCAGCAGTTCTCAGGGTTCTCAGCCCCAGCATTTT
.,TRBD1,TRBJ2-3,TRBV7-9,CASNSGTGRDTQYF,TGTGCCAGCAACTCCGGGACAGGGAGGGATACGCAGTATTTT
.,.,TRBJ2-7,TRBV27,CASSFLGTGDYEQYF,TGTGCCAGCAGTTTTTTGGGGACTGGGGACTACGAGCAGTACTTC
few,.,TRBJ2-3,TRBV27,CASSFSRGNTDTQYF,TGTGCCAGCAGTTTTTCAAGGGGGAACACAGATACGCAGTATTTT
.,.,TRBJ2-7,TRBV20-1,CSARSGFEQYF,TGCAGTGCTAGGTCGGGATTCGAGCAGTACTTC
.,.,TRBJ2-7,TRBV24-1,CATSDSYEQYF,TGTGCCACCAGCGACAGTTACGAGCAGTACTTC
once,TRBD1,TRBJ1-2,TRBV7-2,CASSLAPTGEGGYTF,TGTGCCAGCAGCTTAGCGCCGACAGGGGAGGGTGGCTACACCTTC
.,.,TRBJ2-7,TRBV20-1,CSATGVYEQYF,TGCAGTGCTACAGGGGTCTACGAGCAGTACTTC
few,TRBD2,TRBJ2-7,TRBV7-2,CASSLALGTSGWGGEQYF,TGTGCCAGCAGCTTAGCGCTCGGGACTAGCGGGTGGGGAGGGGAGCAGTACTTC
.,TRBD1,TRBJ1-1,TRBV19,CASKVDRVGEAFF,TGTGCCAGTAAAGTGGACAGGGTCGGTGAAGCTTTCTTT
.,TRBD1,TRBJ2-2,TRBV18,CASSPLPGQGADTGELFF,TGTGCCAGCTCTCCACTCCCGGGACAGGGGGCGGACACCGGGGAGCTGTTTTTT
.,.,TRBJ2-7,TRBV7-3,CASSQLPGREQYF,TGTGCCAGCAGCCAACTTCCAGGTCGCGAGCAGTACTTC
.,.,TRBJ2-1,TRBV7-2,CASSLQGLTEDEQFF,TGTGCCAGCAGCCTTCAGGGACTCACCGAGGATGAGCAGTTCTTC
.,.,TRBJ2-7,TRBV5-1,CASSLSSYEQYF,TGCGCCAGCAGCCTGAGCTCCTACGAGCAGTACTTC